These 3 T cell receptor beta chains were all obtained from the same sample, sequenced in a study of identical twins. TCRdb independently ran MiXCR on the 5' RACE reads; one entry per CDR3 protein. The table includes some 630,000 distinct CDR3 sequences, about 7.6% detected once. These same data were also listed under a study on yellow fever vaccine responses in identical twins.

Input material: PBMCs. The source of these receptors is a woman between 18 and 29 years old in good health.

This clonotype was counted a few times. V gene TRBV5-4 combines with J gene TRBJ2-3; 10 bases are shared with TRBD2. Per the germline V gene, CDR1 is SGHNT and CDR2 is YYREEE (reference sequence). The J segment lost 1 base and the V segment lost 3 bases, leaving 8 bases of the junction unmatched. The length of the CDR3 is 17 residues. CDR3: CASSSWIGTSGTDTQYF. In DNA form, the CDR3 reads TGTGCCAGCAGCTCCTGGATCGGGACTAGCGGCACAGATACGCAGTATTTT.

The chain combines TRBV20-1 with TRBJ2-6; D possibly corresponds to TRBD1 (5 bases). Deletions cut 0 bases from V and 0 bases from J, with 15 bases between. Germline-derived CDR1 and CDR2 are DFQATT and SNEGSKA (reference sequence). This CDR3 region has 18 residues. The CDR3 nucleotides read TGCAGTGCTAGAGATGGGCAGGGAATCTACTCTGGGGCCAACGTCCTGACTTTC. Protein sequence: CSARDGQGIYSGANVLTF.

The rearrangement uses TRBV10-3 and TRBJ2-3, with unresolved D. Germline-derived CDR1 and CDR2 are ENHRY and SYGVKD. This CDR3 is built from 13 residues. Trimming cost V 2 bases and J 0 bases, with 3 bases left between them. CDR3 protein: CAISEASTDTQYF. The CDR3 nucleotides are TGTGCCATCAGTGAGGCTAGCACAGATACGCAGTATTTT.